These 26 T cell receptor beta chains share one sample of origin, sequenced in a study of blood T cells in healthy people across ages. The use of a sample-barcoded 5' primer and a J-beta primer mix characterized a second PCR of about 6 to 12 cycles. Via MiXCR, TCRdb re-called the 5' RACE reads, giving one row per CDR3 protein. The table includes fewer than 650,000 distinct CDR3 sequences, around 27% detected once. These records were also assigned to another study, of T cells of mothers and their children.

Sequenced: blood. The receptors derive from a boy between 2 and 15 years old in good health.

The chain carries TRBV3-1 and TRBJ2-7; 10 nucleotides match TRBD2. This CDR3 has 17 amino acids. The germline gives CDR1 LGHDT, CDR2 YNNKEL (reference sequence). V shed 4 bases and J 8 bases; nucleotides not matched to a gene: 17. CDR3 DNA: TGTGCCAGCAGCCTGAAGCCTGGGGAGCGGGAGGGCCGCAAGCAGTACTTC. Its protein is CASSLKPGEREGRKQYF.

This clonotype turned up a few times. CDR3: CASSQEGPSYNEQFF. The CDR3 nucleotides are TGTGCCAGCAGCCAGGAGGGACCGAGCTACAATGAGCAGTTCTTC. J is TRBJ2-1 and V is TRBV4-2; weak D call: TRBD2 (6 bases). The CDR3 totals 15 residues. V was trimmed by 3 bases and J by 3 bases, leaving 12 bases between them. Germline values: CDR1 LGHNA, CDR2 YNFKEQ.

This chain connects TRBV12-3 or TRBV12-4 to TRBJ2-1; the D is unclear. Trimming removed 5 bases from V and 7 bases from J, with 12 bases in between. The CDR3 has 13 residues. In DNA, the CDR3 is TGTGCCAGCAGTCAGGACGGCCGGAATGAGCAGTTCTTC. As protein: CASSQDGRNEQFF.

The sample holds one count of this clonotype. The chain couples TRBV7-9 to TRBJ1-2, with 8 bases matching TRBD1. This CDR3 has 14 residues. The V gene's germline CDR1 is SEHNR and CDR2 FQNEAQ (reference sequence). Trimming removed 2 bases from V and 8 bases from J; junction bases left unmatched: 7. CDR3 nucleotides: TGTGCCAGCAGCTTACCAGGGGGCCGGCACGGCTACACCTTC. Amino acid sequence: CASSLPGGRHGYTF.

The J gene is TRBJ2-7, the V gene TRBV20-1; D may be TRBD2 (5 bases). Deletions cut 6 bases from V and 5 bases from J, with 23 bases between. The germline V gene encodes CDR1 DFQATT and CDR2 SNEGSKA (reference sequence). The CDR3 totals 15 residues. The CDR3 reads CSAPPAGYRKHEQYF. The CDR3 bases are TGCAGTGCGCCCCCGGCGGGCTACCGCAAACACGAGCAGTACTTC.

The chain recombines TRBV10-3 with TRBJ2-5; 10 bases are a match to TRBD2. Germline CDR1 ENHRY, CDR2 SYGVKD. The CDR3 extends over 20 amino acids. V shed 0 bases and J 5 bases; nucleotides not matched to a gene: 18. CDR3 sequence (DNA): TGTGCCATCAGTGAGTCGAAAACTAGCGGGGTTCGGGGTTCCGCTGAGACCCAGTACTTC. This encodes CAISESKTSGVRGSAETQYF.

The genes are TRBV27 and TRBJ1-5; the D gene is possibly TRBD1 (5 bases). The ends were cut back, 5 bases at V and 2 bases at J, with 13 bases in the middle. Germline CDR1 is MNHEY and CDR2 is SMNVEV (reference sequence). This CDR3 region has 15 residues. CDR3 coding DNA: TGTGCCAGCAGTCGAGGGGCGGTGGGCAATCAGCCCCAGCATTTT. Protein: CASSRGAVGNQPQHF.

This clonotype was seen a handful of times. The chain recombines TRBV9 with TRBJ1-2; a weak D match, TRBD1 (5 bases). The germline V gene encodes CDR1 SGDLS and CDR2 YYNGEE. Trimming took off 4 bases at V and 8 bases at J, with 15 bases between the two ends. The CDR3 is 13 residues long. CDR3 protein: CASSILQGIGYTF. The CDR3 nucleotides read TGTGCCAGCAGCATCCTCCAGGGCATCGGCTACACCTTC.

This chain uses TRBV6-2 or TRBV6-3 with TRBJ2-1; 7 nucleotides match TRBD1. CDR1 and CDR2 from the germline V gene are MNHEY and SVGEGT. V was pared by 5 bases and J by 5 bases, with 6 bases of the junction left unmatched. This CDR3 region has 14 residues. CDR3 bases: TGTGCCAGCAGTACCGGGACAGCACACAATGAGCAGTTCTTC. Its translation is CASSTGTAHNEQFF.

Here the CDR3 reads CASSEGQKRFGYTF. The CDR3, as DNA: TGTGCCAGCAGTGAGGGACAGAAACGTTTTGGCTACACCTTC. The genes are TRBV6-5 and TRBJ1-2, with 7 bases lining up with TRBD1. The germline gives CDR1 MNHEY, CDR2 SVGAGI. V was clipped by 5 bases and J by 7 bases; unmatched bases: 10. The CDR3 has 14 amino acids.

Only a few counts were recorded for this clonotype. The chain recombines TRBV12-3 or TRBV12-4 with TRBJ2-1; the D is unclear. The length of the CDR3 is 12 residues. The V and J ends lost 5 bases and 7 bases respectively, with 9 bases between them. The CDR3: CASSPARNEQFF. The CDR3 DNA follows: TGTGCCAGCAGTCCCGCTAGGAATGAGCAGTTCTTC.

The gene calls are TRBV7-9 and TRBJ1-1; no definite D call. From germline, CDR1 is SEHNR and CDR2 FQNEAQ (reference sequence). The CDR3 contains 12 residues. Trimming cost V 4 bases and J 7 bases, with 10 bases left between them. The CDR3 sequence: CASSSLFGEAFF. DNA of the CDR3: TGTGCCAGCAGCTCCTTATTCGGTGAAGCTTTCTTT.

The chain uses TRBV20-1 and TRBJ2-4, with D perhaps given as TRBD1 or TRBD2 (5 bases each). Germline V gene sequence: CDR1 DFQATT, CDR2 SNEGSKA (reference sequence). V was shortened by 3 bases and J by 6 bases, with 21 bases between the two germline ends. The CDR3 contains 16 residues. The CDR3 DNA reads TGCAGTGCTAGCACCTTTAGGGGCGGGCCAGTAAACATTCAGTACTTC. Its protein product is CSASTFRGGPVNIQYF.

The chain links TRBV7-2 to TRBJ1-4; the D is unclear. Trimming cost V 1 base and J 7 bases, with 10 bases left between them. CDR1 and CDR2 from the germline V gene are SGHTA and FQGNSA. The CDR3 contains 14 residues. DNA of the CDR3: TGTGCCAGCAGCTTAGTCCGGGGTACTGAAAAACTGTTTTTT. This codes for CASSLVRGTEKLFF.

J is TRBJ2-3 and V is TRBV2; tentative D call: TRBD2 (6 bases). This CDR3 is built from 13 residues. Germline loops: CDR1 SNHLY, CDR2 FYNNEI. CDR3 bases: TGTGCTATCGGAGGGGTGGGCACAGATACGCAGTATTTT. It translates to CAIGGVGTDTQYF. The full variable domain, with the rest looked up from reference TRBV2 and TRBJ2-3, is EPEVTQTPSHQVTQMGQEVILRCVPISNHLYFYWYRQILGQKVEFLVSFYNNEISEKSEIFDDQFSVERPDGSNFTLKIRSTKLEDSAMYFCAIGGVGTDTQYFGPGTRLTVL.

This chain uses TRBV10-2 with TRBJ1-3; D call uncertain. V lost 6 bases and J 4 bases, leaving 4 bases between the germline ends. Germline values: CDR1 WSHSY, CDR2 SAAADI. The CDR3 runs to 11 residues. In DNA, the CDR3 is TGCGCCAGCAGAGACGGAAACACCATATATTTT. Amino acids: CASRDGNTIYF.

The chain has TRBV12-3 or TRBV12-4 and TRBJ2-7; 12 bases are a match to TRBD1. The CDR3 sequence is 16 residues long. The V and J ends lost 3 bases and 2 bases, in that order; junction bases with no gene match: 5. The CDR3 protein is CASSLYGTGGTYEQYF. The CDR3 nucleotides are TGTGCCAGCAGTTTGTACGGGACAGGGGGCACCTACGAGCAGTACTTC.

This clonotype was seen a few times. The chain has TRBV9 and TRBJ2-1; 12 nucleotides match TRBD2. The CDR3 runs to 15 residues. J was trimmed by 6 bases and V by 3 bases; bases with no gene match: 4. From germline, CDR1 is SGDLS and CDR2 YYNGEE. The CDR3 region has the DNA TGTGCCAGCAGCGATCGACTAGCGGGAGTCAATGAGCAGTTCTTC. It codes for CASSDRLAGVNEQFF. The variable domain in full, with the rest retrieved from reference TRBV9 and TRBJ2-1, is DSGVTQTPKHLITATGQRVTLRCSPRSGDLSVYWYQQSLDQGLQFLIQYYNGEERAKGNILERFSAQQFPDLHSELNLSSLELGDSALYFCASSDRLAGVNEQFFGPGTRLTVL.

The chain is built from TRBV18 and TRBJ1-1; no firm D call. Germline CDR1 KGHSH, CDR2 LQKENI. The V end was cut by 2 bases, the J end by 1 base, with 14 bases between. The CDR3 spans 16 residues. The CDR3 nucleotides are TGTGCCAGCTCACCAAGAGCGCGGGGTCCGAACACTGAAGCTTTCTTT. This encodes CASSPRARGPNTEAFF.

J is TRBJ2-2 and V is TRBV3-1; D call uncertain. The CDR3 runs to 11 residues. Trimming pared 7 bases from V and 6 bases from J, leaving 6 bases between. Germline V gives CDR1 LGHDT, CDR2 YNNKEL (reference sequence). CDR3 region: CASNWAGELFF. CDR3 in DNA: TGTGCCAGCAACTGGGCCGGGGAGCTGTTTTTT.

The chain employs TRBV20-1 and TRBJ1-3; D is undetermined. The CDR3 covers 14 residues. CDR1 DFQATT and CDR2 SNEGSKA come from the germline V gene (reference sequence). Trimming shortened V by 5 bases and J by 4 bases, and 15 bases separated the two germline ends. Here the CDR3 reads CSAGRVLGGNTIYF. CDR3 coding DNA: TGCAGTGCTGGCCGTGTATTGGGAGGAAACACCATATATTTT.

This chain connects TRBV4-1 to TRBJ2-4; TRBD1 is a possible D gene (6 bases). Trimming removed 4 bases at V and 9 bases at J, with 16 bases between. The germline CDR1 and CDR2 sequences are MGHRA and YSYEKL. The CDR3 spans 14 residues. The CDR3 DNA reads TGCGCCAGCAGCCCACTCCTCCGGGACACCATTCAGTACTTC. It is translated as CASSPLLRDTIQYF.

This clonotype was seen a single time. A much bigger clone sits one base away, suggesting this may be a read error. The chain employs TRBV7-6 and TRBJ2-5; 7 bases are shared with TRBD1. The germline V gene encodes CDR1 SGHVS and CDR2 FNYEAQ. The CDR3 covers 15 residues. Written as DNA, the CDR3 is TGTGCCGGCAGCCCACAGGGGTACCTCCAAGAGACCCAGTACTTC. Translated: CAGSPQGYLQETQYF.

The V call is TRBV28, the J call TRBJ2-3; 12 bases agree with TRBD2. Germline loops: CDR1 MDHEN, CDR2 SYDVKM. V dropped 10 bases and J dropped 4; count of bases not matched to a gene: 9. The CDR3 sequence is 15 residues long. As DNA, the CDR3 is TGTGCCACATATCGACTAGCGGGGGAGGCAGATACGCAGTATTTT. It yields the protein CATYRLAGEADTQYF.

The genes are TRBV6-2 or TRBV6-3 and TRBJ1-5; 7 bases agree with TRBD1. The CDR3 length is 13 residues. Germline CDR1 MNHEY, CDR2 SVGEGT. V shed 2 bases, J shed 5 bases, and the junction held 0 bases outside the gene matches. CDR3 residues: CASSYTGDQPQHF. CDR3 bases: TGTGCCAGCAGTTACACAGGGGATCAGCCCCAGCATTTT.

The chain has TRBV3-1 and TRBJ1-2, with a weak D call TRBD1 (6 bases). CDR1 is LGHDT and CDR2 is YNNKEL in the germline V gene (reference sequence). This CDR3 is 15 amino acids long. Deletions cut 0 bases from V and 2 bases from J, with 10 bases between. The CDR3 nucleotides read TGTGCCAGCAGCCAAGATGGCCAGGGGAACTATGGCTACACCTTC. Its protein product is CASSQDGQGNYGYTF.